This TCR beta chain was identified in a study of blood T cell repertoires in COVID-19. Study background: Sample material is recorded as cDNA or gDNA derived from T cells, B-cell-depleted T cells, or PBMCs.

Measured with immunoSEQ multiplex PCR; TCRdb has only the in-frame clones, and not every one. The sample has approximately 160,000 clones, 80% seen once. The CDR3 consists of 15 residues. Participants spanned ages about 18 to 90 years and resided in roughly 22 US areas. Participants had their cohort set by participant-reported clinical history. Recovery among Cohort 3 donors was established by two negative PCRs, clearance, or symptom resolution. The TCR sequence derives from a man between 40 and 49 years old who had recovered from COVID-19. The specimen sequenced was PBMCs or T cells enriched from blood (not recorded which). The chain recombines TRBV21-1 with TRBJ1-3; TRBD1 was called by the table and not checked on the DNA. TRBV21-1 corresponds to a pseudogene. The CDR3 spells CASSVHRGSKNTIYF. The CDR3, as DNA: TGTGCCAGCAGCGTTCACAGGGGATCAAAAAACACCATATATTTT.